This T cell receptor beta chain emerged from a study of CD8 T cells in Susac syndrome. As for the study in general: Patients with Susac syndrome were, at the time of blood collection, therapy-naive, maintained on corticosteroids, or maintained on intravenous immunoglobulin alone. Whole-study results and caveats: A relatively small number of individuals underwent TCR sequencing and HLA analysis.

Random-hexamer reverse transcription was applied to about 0.5 to 1 ug RNA. An immunoSEQ multiplex PCR generated amplified TCR beta CDR3 products spanning 54 Vbeta and 13 Jbeta. Using its own MiXCR run on the immunoSEQ multiplex PCR reads, TCRdb lists one record per CDR3 protein. The profile shows 160,000 or so distinct CDR3 sequences, approximately 94% of them singletons. A remark on this clonotype: The antigen is not known.

Trimming stripped 0 bases from V and 2 bases from J, with 10 bases between. Germline V CDR1 and CDR2: LGHNA, YSLEER. There are 16 residues in the CDR3. Blood CD8+ and CD4+ T cells underwent high-throughput TCR beta sequencing. The chain links TRBV4-3 to TRBJ2-2, with no clear D. Sequencing was performed on CD4+ T cells from PBMCs. This receptor was identified in a human donor with Susac syndrome. CDR3 amino acids: CASSQETVKNTGELFF. The DNA of the CDR3 is TGCGCCAGCAGCCAAGAGACGGTAAAAAACACCGGGGAGCTGTTTTTT.